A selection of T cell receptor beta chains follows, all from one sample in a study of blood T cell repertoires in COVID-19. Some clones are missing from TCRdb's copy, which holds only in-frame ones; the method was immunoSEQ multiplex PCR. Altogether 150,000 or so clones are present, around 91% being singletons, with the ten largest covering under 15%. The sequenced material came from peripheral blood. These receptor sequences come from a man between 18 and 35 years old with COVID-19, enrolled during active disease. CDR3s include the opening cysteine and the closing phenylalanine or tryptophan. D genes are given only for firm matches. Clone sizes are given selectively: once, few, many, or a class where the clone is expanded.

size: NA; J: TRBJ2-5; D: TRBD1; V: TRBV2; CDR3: CASRETGSVETQYF; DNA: TGTGCCAGCAGGGAGACAGGGTCAGTAGAGACCCAGTACTTC
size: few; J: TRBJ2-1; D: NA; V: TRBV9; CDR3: CASSDANEQFF; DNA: TGTGCCAGCAGCGATGCGAATGAGCAGTTCTTC
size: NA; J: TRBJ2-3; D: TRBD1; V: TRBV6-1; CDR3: CASSEQGAVWTDTQYF; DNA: TGTGCCAGCAGTGAACAGGGGGCCGTCTGGACAGATACGCAGTATTTT
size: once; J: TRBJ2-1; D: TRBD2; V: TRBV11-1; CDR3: CASSLALTSGGYNEQFF; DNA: TGTGCCAGCAGCTTAGCCCTGACTAGCGGGGGATACAATGAGCAGTTCTTC
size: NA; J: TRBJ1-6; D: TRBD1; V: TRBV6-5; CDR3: CASSFYRGLSNSPLHF; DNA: TGTGCCAGCAGTTTTTACAGGGGGCTTTCGAATTCACCCCTCCACTTT
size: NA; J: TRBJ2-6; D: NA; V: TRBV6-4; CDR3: CASSARTLGSGANVLTF; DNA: TGTGCCAGCAGTGCCCGGACTCTGGGCTCTGGGGCCAACGTCCTGACTTTC
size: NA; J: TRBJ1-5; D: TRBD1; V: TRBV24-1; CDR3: CATSDLIGQGALSNQPQHF; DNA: TGTGCCACCAGTGATTTAATAGGCCAGGGGGCCCTTAGCAATCAGCCCCAGCATTTT
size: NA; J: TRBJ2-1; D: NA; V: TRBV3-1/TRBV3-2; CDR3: CASSQRLRGVYNEQFF; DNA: TGTGCCAGCAGCCAAAGACTGCGGGGAGTCTACAATGAGCAGTTCTTC
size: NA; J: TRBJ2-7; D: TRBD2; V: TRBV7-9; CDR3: CASSYGWASGSESYEQYF; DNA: TGTGCCAGCAGCTATGGCTGGGCTAGCGGGAGTGAGTCCTACGAGCAGTACTTC
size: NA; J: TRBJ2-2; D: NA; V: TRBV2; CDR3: CASRVDLITGELFF; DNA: TGTGCCAGCAGGGTCGACTTGATCACCGGGGAGCTGTTTTTT
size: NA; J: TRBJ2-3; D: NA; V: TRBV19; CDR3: CASSEPGRGDTQYF; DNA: TGTGCCAGTAGTGAACCTGGACGGGGGGATACGCAGTATTTT
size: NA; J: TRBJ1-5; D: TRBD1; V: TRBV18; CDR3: CASSRTGGSDQPQHF; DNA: TGTGCCAGCTCCCGGACAGGGGGCTCCGATCAGCCCCAGCATTTT
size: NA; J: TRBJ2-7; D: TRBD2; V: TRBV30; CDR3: CAWSASGGESYEQYF; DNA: TGTGCCTGGAGTGCCTCGGGGGGAGAGTCCTACGAGCAGTACTTC
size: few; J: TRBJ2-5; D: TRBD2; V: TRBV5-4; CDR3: CASSSGLAGGSETQYF; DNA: TGTGCCAGCAGCTCCGGACTAGCGGGAGGTAGTGAGACCCAGTACTTC
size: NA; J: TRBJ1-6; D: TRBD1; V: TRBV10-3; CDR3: CAIRGQGNSPLHF; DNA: TGTGCCATCAGAGGACAGGGAAATTCACCCCTCCACTTT
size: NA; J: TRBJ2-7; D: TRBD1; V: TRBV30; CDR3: CAWTGQGTIYEQYF; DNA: TGTGCCTGGACCGGACAGGGAACAATCTACGAGCAGTACTTC
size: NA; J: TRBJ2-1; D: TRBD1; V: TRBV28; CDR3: CASIGGRGNEQFF; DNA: TGTGCCAGCATCGGAGGCAGGGGGAATGAGCAGTTCTTC
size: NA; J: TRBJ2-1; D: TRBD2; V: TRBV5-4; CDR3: CASSFGSGLAFNEQFF; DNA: TGTGCCAGCAGCTTTGGGTCGGGACTAGCGTTCAATGAGCAGTTCTTC
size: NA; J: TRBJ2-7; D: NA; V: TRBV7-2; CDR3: CASSGDFSYEQYF; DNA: TGTGCCAGCAGCGGGGACTTCTCCTACGAGCAGTACTTC
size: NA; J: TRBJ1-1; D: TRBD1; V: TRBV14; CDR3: CASSQIGQGAKAFF; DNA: TGTGCCAGCAGCCAAATTGGACAGGGGGCCAAAGCTTTCTTT
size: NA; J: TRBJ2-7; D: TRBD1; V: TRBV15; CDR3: CATSRGQGRSYEQYF; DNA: TGTGCCACCAGCAGAGGACAGGGCCGATCCTACGAGCAGTACTTC
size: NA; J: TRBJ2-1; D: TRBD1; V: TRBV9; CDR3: CASSGRTGGYNEQFF; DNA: TGTGCCAGCAGCGGGAGGACAGGGGGCTACAATGAGCAGTTCTTC
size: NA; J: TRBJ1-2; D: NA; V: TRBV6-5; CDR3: CASRQADYGYTF; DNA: TGTGCCAGCAGGCAGGCCGACTATGGCTACACCTTC
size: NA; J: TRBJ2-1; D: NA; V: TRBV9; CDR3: CASSSLDEQFF; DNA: TGTGCCAGCAGCTCCCTAGATGAGCAGTTCTTC
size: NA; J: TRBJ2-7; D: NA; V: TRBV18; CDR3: CASSPDNYEQYF; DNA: TGTGCCAGCTCACCCGACAACTACGAGCAGTACTTC
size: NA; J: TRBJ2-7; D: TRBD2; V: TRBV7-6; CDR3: CASSLGPGGPSYEQYF; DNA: TGTGCCAGCAGCTTAGGGCCGGGAGGGCCTTCCTACGAGCAGTACTTC
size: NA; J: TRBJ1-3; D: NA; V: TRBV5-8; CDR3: CASSQTQVYSGNTIYF; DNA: TGTGCCAGCAGCCAGACACAGGTGTACTCTGGAAACACCATATATTTT
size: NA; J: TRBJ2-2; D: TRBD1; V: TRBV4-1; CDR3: CASSQTGDPNTGELFF; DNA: TGCGCCAGCAGCCAGACAGGGGACCCGAACACCGGGGAGCTGTTTTTT
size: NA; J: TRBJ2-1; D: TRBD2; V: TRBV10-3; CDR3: CAISTLAGGYNEQFF; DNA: TGTGCCATCAGTACTTTAGCGGGAGGCTACAATGAGCAGTTCTTC
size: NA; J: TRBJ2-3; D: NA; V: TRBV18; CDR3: CASSPRTRGADTQYF; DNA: TGTGCCAGCTCACCAAGGACCAGGGGAGCAGATACGCAGTATTTT
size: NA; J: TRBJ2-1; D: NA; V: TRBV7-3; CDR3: CASRLTDLDTYNEQFF; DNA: TGTGCCAGCAGACTCACGGACCTGGACACTTACAATGAGCAGTTCTTC
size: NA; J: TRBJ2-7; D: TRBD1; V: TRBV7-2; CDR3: CASSLVGQGAYEQYF; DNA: TGTGCCAGCAGCTTAGTCGGACAGGGGGCCTACGAGCAGTACTTC
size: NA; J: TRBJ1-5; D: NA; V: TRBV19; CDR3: CASTAFSGFNQPQHF; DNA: TGTGCCAGTACCGCCTTTTCAGGGTTCAATCAGCCCCAGCATTTT
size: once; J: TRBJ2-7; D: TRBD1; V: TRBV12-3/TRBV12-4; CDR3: CASSVDRDYEQYF; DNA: TGTGCCAGCAGCGTGGACAGGGACTACGAGCAGTACTTC
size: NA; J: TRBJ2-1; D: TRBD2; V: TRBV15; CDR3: CATSGQREGPYEQFF; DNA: TGTGCCACCAGCGGACAGCGGGAGGGCCCGTATGAGCAGTTCTTC
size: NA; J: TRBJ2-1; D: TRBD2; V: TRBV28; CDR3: CASSPRDRYRAGGVYNEQFF; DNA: TGTGCCAGCAGTCCACGGGACAGGTATCGAGCGGGAGGGGTATACAATGAGCAGTTCTTC
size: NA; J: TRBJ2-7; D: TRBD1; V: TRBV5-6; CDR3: CASSLAGTGLHEQYF; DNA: TGTGCCAGCAGCTTGGCCGGGACAGGGCTCCACGAGCAGTACTTC
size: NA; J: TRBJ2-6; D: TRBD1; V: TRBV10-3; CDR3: CAISSDRAGANVLTF; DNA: TGTGCCATCAGCTCTGACAGGGCTGGGGCCAACGTCCTGACTTTC
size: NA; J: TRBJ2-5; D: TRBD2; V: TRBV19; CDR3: CASSRSSGQETQYF; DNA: TGTGCCAGTAGTCGGTCTAGCGGACAAGAGACCCAGTACTTC
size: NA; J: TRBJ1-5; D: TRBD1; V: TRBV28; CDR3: CASSFPFYGTGRSTPNQPQHF; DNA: TGTGCCAGCAGTTTCCCCTTCTACGGGACAGGCCGTTCAACTCCTAATCAGCCCCAGCATTTT
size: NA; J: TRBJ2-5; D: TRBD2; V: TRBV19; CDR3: CASSEGTSGRETQYF; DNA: TGTGCCAGTAGTGAAGGGACTAGCGGGAGAGAGACCCAGTACTTC
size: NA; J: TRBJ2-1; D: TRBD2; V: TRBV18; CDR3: CASSLLTSETYNEQFF; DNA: TGTGCCAGCTCACTACTCACTAGCGAGACCTACAATGAGCAGTTCTTC
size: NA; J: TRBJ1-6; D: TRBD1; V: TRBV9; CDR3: CASSVGGQQNSPLHF; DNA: TGTGCCAGCAGCGTAGGGGGACAGCAAAATTCACCCCTCCACTTT
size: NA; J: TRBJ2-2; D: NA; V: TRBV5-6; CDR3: CASSLGDGELFF; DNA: TGTGCCAGCAGCTTGGGCGACGGGGAGCTGTTTTTT
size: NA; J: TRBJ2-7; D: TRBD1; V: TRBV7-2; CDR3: CASSIHWTGPYEQYF; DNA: TGTGCCAGCAGCATACATTGGACAGGGCCCTACGAGCAGTACTTC